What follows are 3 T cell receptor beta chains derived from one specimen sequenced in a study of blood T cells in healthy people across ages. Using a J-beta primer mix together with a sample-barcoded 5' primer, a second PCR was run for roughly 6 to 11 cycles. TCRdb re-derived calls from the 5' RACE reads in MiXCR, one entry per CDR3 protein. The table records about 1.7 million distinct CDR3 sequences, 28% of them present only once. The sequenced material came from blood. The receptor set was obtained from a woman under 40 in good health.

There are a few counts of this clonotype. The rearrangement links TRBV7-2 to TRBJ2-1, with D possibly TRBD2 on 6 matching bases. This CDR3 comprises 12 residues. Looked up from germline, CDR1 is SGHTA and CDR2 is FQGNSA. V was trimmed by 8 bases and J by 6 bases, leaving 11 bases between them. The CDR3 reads CASFEGGNEQFF. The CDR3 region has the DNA TGTGCCAGCTTCGAGGGAGGCAATGAGCAGTTCTTC.

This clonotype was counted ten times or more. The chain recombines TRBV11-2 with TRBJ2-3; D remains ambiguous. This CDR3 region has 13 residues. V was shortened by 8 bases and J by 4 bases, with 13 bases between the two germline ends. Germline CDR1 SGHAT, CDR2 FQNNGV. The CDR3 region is CASAQSTADTQYF. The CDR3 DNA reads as TGTGCCAGCGCCCAATCTACGGCAGATACGCAGTATTTT.

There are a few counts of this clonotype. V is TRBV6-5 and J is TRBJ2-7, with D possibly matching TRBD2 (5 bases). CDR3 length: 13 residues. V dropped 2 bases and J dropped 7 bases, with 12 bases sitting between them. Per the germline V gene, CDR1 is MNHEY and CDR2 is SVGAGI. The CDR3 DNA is TGTGCCAGCAGTTACCCCGGGTCGGGAGAGCAGTACTTC. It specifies CASSYPGSGEQYF.